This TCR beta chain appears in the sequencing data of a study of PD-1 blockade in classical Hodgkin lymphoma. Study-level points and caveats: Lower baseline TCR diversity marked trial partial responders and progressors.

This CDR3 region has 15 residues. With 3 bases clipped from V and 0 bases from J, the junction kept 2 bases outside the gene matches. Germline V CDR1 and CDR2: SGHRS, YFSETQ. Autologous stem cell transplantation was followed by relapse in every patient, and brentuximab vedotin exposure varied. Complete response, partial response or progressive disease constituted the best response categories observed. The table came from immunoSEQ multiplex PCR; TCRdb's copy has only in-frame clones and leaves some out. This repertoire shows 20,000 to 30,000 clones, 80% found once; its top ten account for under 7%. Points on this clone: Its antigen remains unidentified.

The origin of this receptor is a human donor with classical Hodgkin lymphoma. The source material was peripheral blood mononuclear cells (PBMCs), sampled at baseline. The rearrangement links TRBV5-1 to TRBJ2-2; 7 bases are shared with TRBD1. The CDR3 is CASSWGQTNTGELFF. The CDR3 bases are TGCGCCAGCAGCTGGGGACAGACGAACACCGGGGAGCTGTTTTTT. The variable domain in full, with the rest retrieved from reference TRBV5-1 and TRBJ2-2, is KAGVTQTPRYLIKTRGQQVTLSCSPISGHRSVSWYQQTPGQGLQFLFEYFSETQRNKGNFPGRFSGRQFSNSRSEMNVSTLELGDSALYLCASSWGQTNTGELFFGEGSRLTVL.